Listed below are T cell receptor beta chains from one sample, sequenced in a study of low-dose radiotherapy and immunotherapy resistance in tumors. One entry per CDR3 protein results from TCRdb running MiXCR on the reads. This table has 80,000 or so distinct CDR3 sequences, over 15% appearing once. The sequenced sample was PBMCs, obtained after low-dose radiotherapy plus immunotherapy. These receptors all stem from a male donor with prostate cancer. CDR3s include the opening cysteine and the closing phenylalanine or tryptophan. A D gene is named only where the DNA matches it firmly. The size of a clone is reported for some rows only, either as once, few or many, or as a class for expanded clones.

D: TRBD2
J: TRBJ2-1
V: TRBV4-2
size: many
CDR3: CASSQDPTSGNPNEQFF
DNA: TGTGCCAGCAGCCAAGATCCGACTAGCGGGAACCCTAATGAGCAGTTCTTC

D: NA
J: TRBJ2-1
V: TRBV14
size: few
CDR3: CASSQEGRYNEQFF
DNA: TGTGCCAGCAGCCAAGAAGGGCGCTACAATGAGCAGTTCTTC

D: TRBD2
J: TRBJ2-3
V: TRBV7-2
size: NA
CDR3: CASSLLASGSGSTDTQYF
DNA: TGTGCCAGCAGCTTACTGGCTAGCGGGAGCGGGAGCACAGATACGCAGTATTTT

D: NA
J: TRBJ1-1
V: TRBV30
size: many
CDR3: CAWRSTRNTEAFF
DNA: TGTGCCTGGAGAAGTACGAGGAACACTGAAGCTTTCTTT

D: NA
J: TRBJ2-1
V: TRBV6-8
size: NA
CDR3: CASSYDGYNEQFF
DNA: TGTGCCAGCAGTTACGACGGCTACAATGAGCAGTTCTTC

D: NA
J: TRBJ2-5
V: TRBV11-3
size: many
CDR3: CASSLKQGETQYF
DNA: TGTGCCAGCAGCTTAAAGCAGGGAGAGACCCAGTACTTC

D: NA
J: TRBJ1-1
V: TRBV30
size: many
CDR3: CAWSPRTNLNTEAFF
DNA: TGTGCCTGGAGCCCACGGACAAACCTGAACACTGAAGCTTTCTTT

D: NA
J: TRBJ2-5
V: TRBV4-1
size: many
CDR3: CASSTLGGKWETQYF
DNA: TGCGCCAGCAGCACCCTCGGAGGGAAATGGGAGACCCAGTACTTC

D: NA
J: TRBJ1-2
V: TRBV28
size: many
CDR3: CASSLGADYGYTF
DNA: TGTGCCAGCAGTTTAGGGGCAGACTATGGCTACACCTTC

D: NA
J: TRBJ1-1
V: TRBV2
size: many
CDR3: CASSAEGLNTEAFF
DNA: TGTGCCAGCAGTGCAGAGGGGCTGAACACTGAAGCTTTCTTT

D: NA
J: TRBJ2-5
V: TRBV7-2
size: many
CDR3: CASSLSSETQYF
DNA: TGTGCCAGCAGCTTATCGTCCGAGACCCAGTACTTC

D: NA
J: TRBJ2-7
V: TRBV27
size: many
CDR3: CASSFRSLAHEQYF
DNA: TGTGCCAGCAGTTTTAGGTCCTTAGCCCACGAGCAGTACTTC

D: NA
J: TRBJ1-6
V: TRBV20-1
size: many
CDR3: CSALQSGRNNSPLHF
DNA: TGCAGTGCCCTCCAATCCGGGAGAAATAATTCACCCCTCCACTTT

D: NA
J: TRBJ2-3
V: TRBV3-1
size: many
CDR3: CASSQVSVAGSTDTQYF
DNA: TGTGCCAGCAGCCAAGTCTCGGTTGCGGGCAGCACAGATACGCAGTATTTT

D: TRBD2
J: TRBJ2-7
V: TRBV7-2
size: NA
CDR3: CASSSTSGSYEQYF
DNA: TGTGCCAGCAGCTCGACTAGCGGGAGTTACGAGCAGTACTTC

D: TRBD1
J: TRBJ2-3
V: TRBV30
size: many
CDR3: CAWGERGRDTQYF
DNA: TGTGCCTGGGGGGAGAGGGGGCGAGATACGCAGTATTTT

D: NA
J: TRBJ2-5
V: TRBV6-2/TRBV6-3
size: NA
CDR3: CASSYSTGLQETQYF
DNA: TGTGCCAGCAGTTACTCGACGGGCCTCCAAGAGACCCAGTACTTC

D: NA
J: TRBJ2-7
V: TRBV5-1
size: many
CDR3: CASRKGGSYEQYF
DNA: TGTGCCAGCAGAAAAGGGGGGAGCTACGAGCAGTACTTC

D: NA
J: TRBJ2-7
V: TRBV12-3/TRBV12-4
size: many
CDR3: CASSLRASEQYF
DNA: TGTGCCAGCAGTTTACGGGCTTCCGAGCAGTACTTC

D: TRBD1
J: TRBJ2-2
V: TRBV24-1
size: many
CDR3: CATSDQGQGGFGELFF
DNA: TGTGCCACCAGTGACCAAGGACAGGGGGGCTTCGGGGAGCTGTTTTTT

D: TRBD1
J: TRBJ1-4
V: TRBV6-6
size: many
CDR3: CASSYSTGGLGEKLFF
DNA: TGTGCCAGCAGTTACTCCACAGGGGGCTTGGGCGAAAAACTGTTTTTT

D: TRBD1
J: TRBJ2-1
V: TRBV20-1
size: many
CDR3: CSARDRGQSSYNEQFF
DNA: TGCAGTGCTAGAGATAGGGGACAGAGCTCCTACAATGAGCAGTTCTTC

D: TRBD1
J: TRBJ2-4
V: TRBV27
size: many
CDR3: CASSFGRIRTGTEKNIQYF
DNA: TGTGCCAGCAGTTTCGGTCGGATTAGGACCGGGACAGAGAAAAACATTCAGTACTTC

D: NA
J: TRBJ2-3
V: TRBV7-6
size: many
CDR3: CASSPLVASSTDTQYF
DNA: TGTGCCAGCAGTCCTCTGGTAGCGTCGAGCACAGATACGCAGTATTTT

D: NA
J: TRBJ2-1
V: TRBV29-1
size: many
CDR3: CSAEGLGNEQFF
DNA: TGCAGCGCCGAGGGATTGGGGAATGAGCAGTTCTTC

D: TRBD2
J: TRBJ2-7
V: TRBV6-2/TRBV6-3
size: many
CDR3: CASSYLAGVNEQYF
DNA: TGTGCCAGCAGTTACTTGGCGGGAGTGAACGAGCAGTACTTC

D: NA
J: TRBJ2-2
V: TRBV28
size: many
CDR3: CASSSPPGNTGELFF
DNA: TGTGCCAGCAGTTCCCCTCCAGGGAACACCGGGGAGCTGTTTTTT

D: TRBD2
J: TRBJ2-3
V: TRBV27
size: few
CDR3: CATSDPGLARDTQYF
DNA: TGTGCCACCAGTGATCCGGGACTAGCTAGAGATACGCAGTATTTT

D: NA
J: TRBJ1-2
V: TRBV20-1
size: NA
CDR3: CSAAFYGYTF
DNA: TGCAGTGCGGCCTTTTATGGCTACACCTTC

D: NA
J: TRBJ2-7
V: TRBV4-1
size: few
CDR3: CASSSQDPLNPNEQYF
DNA: TGCGCCAGCAGCAGCCAAGATCCGCTCAACCCCAACGAGCAGTACTTC

D: TRBD1
J: TRBJ2-2
V: TRBV7-3
size: NA
CDR3: CASRSGTGVTGELFF
DNA: TGTGCCAGCAGGTCCGGGACAGGGGTCACCGGGGAGCTGTTTTTT

D: NA
J: TRBJ2-1
V: TRBV7-3
size: many
CDR3: CASSLTGGEAYNEQFF
DNA: TGTGCCAGCAGCTTAACTGGTGGAGAAGCCTACAATGAGCAGTTCTTC

D: NA
J: TRBJ2-7
V: TRBV2
size: many
CDR3: CASTYSADYEQYF
DNA: TGTGCCAGCACCTACTCGGCTGACTACGAGCAGTACTTC

D: NA
J: TRBJ2-1
V: TRBV5-1
size: many
CDR3: CASSQVSSGNNEQFF
DNA: TGCGCCAGCAGCCAAGTTTCCAGCGGAAACAATGAGCAGTTCTTC

D: TRBD2
J: TRBJ2-5
V: TRBV7-2
size: many
CDR3: CASSPRTSGQETQYF
DNA: TGTGCCAGCAGCCCCAGGACTAGCGGACAAGAGACCCAGTACTTC

D: NA
J: TRBJ2-7
V: TRBV29-1
size: many
CDR3: CSVGAVGYEQYF
DNA: TGCAGCGTTGGGGCAGTGGGCTACGAGCAGTACTTC

D: NA
J: TRBJ2-1
V: TRBV29-1
size: NA
CDR3: CSVVGGPTNEQFF
DNA: TGCAGCGTCGTTGGAGGGCCCACGAATGAGCAGTTCTTC

D: NA
J: TRBJ2-2
V: TRBV19
size: NA
CDR3: CASSIDLGGTHTGELFF
DNA: TGTGCCAGTAGTATAGATCTTGGCGGGACCCACACCGGGGAGCTGTTTTTT

D: NA
J: TRBJ1-5
V: TRBV5-6
size: many
CDR3: CASSFGGNSNQPQHF
DNA: TGTGCCAGCAGCTTTGGAGGGAATAGCAATCAGCCCCAGCATTTT

D: TRBD1
J: TRBJ1-2
V: TRBV7-9
size: many
CDR3: CASNSGGVNYGYTF
DNA: TGTGCCAGCAACTCAGGGGGCGTGAACTATGGCTACACCTTC

D: TRBD1
J: TRBJ2-1
V: TRBV27
size: once
CDR3: CASSPPGQGGILPLF
DNA: TGTGCCAGCAGTCCTCCGGGACAGGGTGGTATTTTACCCCTCTTC

D: TRBD2
J: TRBJ2-3
V: TRBV19
size: many
CDR3: CASSIRSSGADTQYF
DNA: TGTGCCAGTAGTATTCGATCTAGCGGCGCAGATACGCAGTATTTT

D: TRBD2
J: TRBJ2-2
V: TRBV6-2/TRBV6-3
size: few
CDR3: CASKLAATGELFF
DNA: TGTGCCAGCAAGCTAGCGGCAACCGGGGAGCTGTTTTTT

D: TRBD2
J: TRBJ2-1
V: TRBV3-1
size: few
CDR3: CASSPGLVDNEQFF
DNA: TGTGCCAGCAGCCCGGGACTAGTCGACAATGAGCAGTTCTTC

D: TRBD1
J: TRBJ1-2
V: TRBV3-1
size: many
CDR3: CASSQGRLGQVGYTF
DNA: TGTGCCAGCAGCCAAGGCCGACTAGGACAGGTTGGCTACACCTTC

D: NA
J: TRBJ1-4
V: TRBV6-6
size: many
CDR3: CASSYPLQDSTNEKLFF
DNA: TGTGCCAGCAGTTACCCTCTACAAGACTCAACTAATGAAAAACTGTTTTTT

D: TRBD2
J: TRBJ2-1
V: TRBV9
size: NA
CDR3: CASSVGAGGLHNEQFF
DNA: TGTGCCAGCAGCGTAGGCGCGGGAGGGCTTCACAATGAGCAGTTCTTC

D: NA
J: TRBJ1-1
V: TRBV14
size: many
CDR3: CASSQWAGRAFF
DNA: TGTGCCAGCAGCCAATGGGCAGGGAGGGCTTTCTTT

D: TRBD2
J: TRBJ2-1
V: TRBV18
size: many
CDR3: CASSPPVAGASYNEQFF
DNA: TGTGCCAGCTCACCACCGGTAGCGGGAGCATCTTACAATGAGCAGTTCTTC

D: NA
J: TRBJ2-4
V: TRBV4-2
size: many
CDR3: CASSQRPKILDGLKNIQYF
DNA: TGTGCCAGCAGCCAGCGACCCAAAATCCTGGACGGCCTTAAAAACATTCAGTACTTC

D: NA
J: TRBJ2-7
V: TRBV29-1
size: many
CDR3: CSVELTLSYEQYF
DNA: TGCAGCGTTGAATTGACTCTCTCCTACGAGCAGTACTTC

D: TRBD2
J: TRBJ2-7
V: TRBV20-1
size: NA
CDR3: CSASMGLALGYEQYF
DNA: TGCAGTGCTAGTATGGGACTAGCGTTAGGCTACGAGCAGTACTTC

D: TRBD2
J: TRBJ2-7
V: TRBV20-1
size: many
CDR3: CSAGGTSSKVGSYEQYF
DNA: TGCAGTGCTGGCGGGACTAGCTCGAAAGTGGGCTCCTACGAGCAGTACTTC